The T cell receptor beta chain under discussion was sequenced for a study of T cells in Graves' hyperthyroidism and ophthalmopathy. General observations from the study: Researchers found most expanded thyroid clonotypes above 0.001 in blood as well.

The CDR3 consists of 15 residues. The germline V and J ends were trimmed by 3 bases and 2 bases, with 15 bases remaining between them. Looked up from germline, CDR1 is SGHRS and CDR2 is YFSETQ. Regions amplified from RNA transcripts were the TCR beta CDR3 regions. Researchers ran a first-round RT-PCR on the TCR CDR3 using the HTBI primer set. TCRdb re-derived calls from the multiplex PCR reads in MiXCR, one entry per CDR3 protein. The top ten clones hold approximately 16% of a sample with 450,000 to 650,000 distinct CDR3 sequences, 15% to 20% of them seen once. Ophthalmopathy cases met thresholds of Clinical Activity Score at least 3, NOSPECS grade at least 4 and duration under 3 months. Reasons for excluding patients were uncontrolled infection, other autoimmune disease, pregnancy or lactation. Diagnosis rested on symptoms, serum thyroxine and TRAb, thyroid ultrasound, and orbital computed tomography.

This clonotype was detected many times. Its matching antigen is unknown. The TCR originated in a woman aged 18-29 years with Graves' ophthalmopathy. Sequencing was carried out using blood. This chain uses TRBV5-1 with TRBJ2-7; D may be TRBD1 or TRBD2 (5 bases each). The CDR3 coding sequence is TGCGCCAGCAGCTCACAACGGGACGGACCCTACGAGCAGTACTTC. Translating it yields CASSSQRDGPYEQYF.